The 27 T cell receptor beta chains given below trace back to one sample, sequenced in a study of T-cell reconstitution after alpha-beta-depleted transplantation in children. Unique molecular identifiers featured in how the TCRbeta library was prepared. TCRdb analysed the PCR reads with MiXCR anew, one entry per CDR3 protein. The sample gives 450,000 to 600,000 distinct CDR3 sequences, approximately 32% of which show up once; more than 2% is in the top ten. The sample was PBMCs from the stem cell graft donor, taken from the stem cell graft. The origin of the receptors is a human donor who donated a stem cell graft to a child with aplastic anemia.

This clonotype was observed a few times. This chain links TRBV12-3 or TRBV12-4 with TRBJ2-3, with D perhaps matching TRBD1 or TRBD2 (6 bases each). V lost 5 bases and J lost 5, with 17 bases in between. CDR3 size: 15 residues. For the CDR3, the DNA is TGTGCCAGCAGTCTGAGGGCGGGACAAGTAGATACGCAGTATTTT. This codes for CASSLRAGQVDTQYF.

The chain carries TRBV29-1 and TRBJ1-2, with 7 positions matching TRBD1. This CDR3 comprises 14 residues. The trim removed 7 bases at V and 4 bases at J, leaving 12 bases unmatched. CDR1 and CDR2 (germline): SQVTM, ANQGSEA. Written as DNA, the CDR3 is TGCAGCGCTAAAACGATGACAGGGCCCTATGGCTACACCTTC. It is translated as CSAKTMTGPYGYTF.

This clonotype was detected a few times. The rearrangement links TRBV7-9 to TRBJ1-1; D remains unclear. CDR3 length: 15 residues. V was clipped by 1 base and J by 1 base, with 10 bases between them. Looked up from germline, CDR1 is SEHNR and CDR2 is FQNEAQ (reference sequence). The CDR3 sequence is CASSLGVGSNTEAFF. The CDR3 DNA reads TGTGCCAGCAGCTTAGGCGTCGGCTCGAACACTGAAGCTTTCTTT. Using reference TRBV7-9 and TRBJ1-1 for the parts outside the CDR3, the full variable domain is DTGVSQNPRHKITKRGQNVTFRCDPISEHNRLYWYRQTLGQGPEFLTYFQNEAQLEKSRLLSDRFSAERPKGSFSTLEIQRTEQGDSAMYLCASSLGVGSNTEAFFGQGTRLTVV.

The chain recombines TRBV5-1 with TRBJ2-4; a possible D gene is TRBD1 (5 bases). CDR3 length equals 15 residues. Germline CDR1 is SGHRS and CDR2 is YFSETQ. V shed 0 bases and J shed 1 base, with 8 bases lying between them. The CDR3 loop is CASSLGGSAKNIQYF. The CDR3 bases are TGCGCCAGCAGCTTGGGGGGCAGCGCCAAAAACATTCAGTACTTC.

A few counts support this clonotype. This chain links TRBV20-1 with TRBJ2-1, with 11 bases that match TRBD2. CDR1 DFQATT and CDR2 SNEGSKA come from the germline V gene (reference sequence). This CDR3 has 17 amino acids. V shed 5 bases, J shed 7 bases, and the junction held 16 bases outside the gene matches. CDR3: CSAGLLPVAGGLNEQFF. In nucleotides, the CDR3 is TGCAGTGCTGGACTCCTCCCTGTAGCGGGAGGGCTTAATGAGCAGTTCTTC.

The chain links TRBV11-2 to TRBJ2-7; 10 bases map to TRBD1. The V segment lost 4 bases and the J segment 4 bases; nucleotides outside the gene matches: 1. CDR1 and CDR2 from the germline V gene are SGHAT and FQNNGV. The CDR3 runs to 13 residues. CDR3 in DNA: TGTGCCAGCAGCTGGGACAGGGGTTACGAGCAGTACGTC. Amino acid sequence: CASSWDRGYEQYV.

The chain employs TRBV20-1 and TRBJ2-7; unclear D gene. The CDR3 is 12 amino acids. Trimming shortened V by 0 bases and J by 4 bases, and 7 bases separated the two germline ends. Germline V lookup: CDR1 DFQATT, CDR2 SNEGSKA (reference sequence). The CDR3, as DNA: TGCAGTGCTAGAGATCAACCTTACGAGCAGTACTTC. This translates into CSARDQPYEQYF.

The rearrangement links TRBV4-2 to TRBJ2-7, with D tentatively TRBD1 (6 bases). Trimming took off 4 bases at V and 0 bases at J, with 16 bases between the two ends. This CDR3 is built from 16 residues. The germline CDR1 and CDR2 sequences are LGHNA and YNFKEQ. Written as DNA, the CDR3 is TGTGCCAGCAGCCCCACCGGGACACCAGGCTCCTACGAGCAGTACTTC. It encodes CASSPTGTPGSYEQYF.

This chain connects TRBV5-5 to TRBJ2-3; 14 nucleotides line up with TRBD2. V was clipped by 4 bases and J by 5 bases; unmatched bases: 9. The CDR3 length is 17 residues. Looked up from germline, CDR1 is SGHKS and CDR2 is YYEKEE (reference sequence). CDR3 bases: TGTGCCAGCAGCCCTCCGGGACTAGCGGGAGAAGGAGATACGCAGTATTTT. This codes for CASSPPGLAGEGDTQYF.

This clonotype was observed at least ten times. This chain links TRBV12-3 or TRBV12-4 with TRBJ1-1; D possibly corresponds to TRBD1 (5 bases). The CDR3 contains 13 residues. The V end lost 5 bases, the J end lost 0 bases, and 7 bases lay between the germline ends. The CDR3 loop is CASSQGLNTEAFF. The CDR3 bases are TGTGCCAGCAGTCAGGGACTGAACACTGAAGCTTTCTTT.

This clonotype was found many times. J is TRBJ1-1 and V is TRBV18, with D possibly matching TRBD1 (5 bases). The germline V and J ends were trimmed by 2 bases and 3 bases, with 7 bases remaining between them. Germline assignment: CDR1 KGHSH and CDR2 LQKENI. This CDR3 contains 13 residues. The CDR3 spells CASSPTGDTEAFF. In nucleotides, the CDR3 is TGTGCCAGCTCACCAACGGGGGACACTGAAGCTTTCTTT. Looking up the rest from reference TRBV18 and TRBJ1-1 gives the full variable domain: NAGVMQNPRHLVRRRGQEARLRCSPMKGHSHVYWYRQLPEEGLKFMVYLQKENIIDESGMPKERFSAEFPKEGPSILRIQQVVRGDSAAYFCASSPTGDTEAFFGQGTRLTVV.

The CDR3 loop is CASSRTDSTNEKLFF. Written as DNA, the CDR3 is TGTGCCAGCAGCCGAACGGACTCAACTAATGAAAAACTGTTTTTT. The chain is built from TRBV5-6 and TRBJ1-4; D gene unclear. The CDR3 runs 15 residues. Deletions cut 4 bases from V and 0 bases from J, with 10 bases between. Germline CDR1 and CDR2: SGHDT and YYEEEE. Looking up the rest from reference TRBV5-6 and TRBJ1-4 gives the full variable domain: DAGVTQSPTHLIKTRGQQVTLRCSPKSGHDTVSWYQQALGQGPQFIFQYYEEEERQRGNFPDRFSGHQFPNYSSELNVNALLLGDSALYLCASSRTDSTNEKLFFGSGTQLSVL.

The V call is TRBV5-6, the J call TRBJ2-5; the D gene could be TRBD1 or TRBD2 (5 bases each). Germline-derived CDR1 and CDR2 are SGHDT and YYEEEE. The CDR3 extends over 14 amino acids. V was shortened by 4 bases and J by 5 bases, with 15 bases between the two germline ends. This chain's CDR3 is CASSRRGPEETQYF. The CDR3, as DNA: TGTGCCAGCAGCCGACGGGGCCCCGAGGAGACCCAGTACTTC.

This clonotype was observed a handful of times. The V gene is TRBV30, the J gene TRBJ2-6; unclear D gene. Germline V CDR1 and CDR2: GTSNPN, SVGIG (reference sequence). The CDR3 has 17 amino acids. V lost 0 bases to trimming and J lost 0 bases, with 12 bases between them. Written as DNA, the CDR3 is TGTGCCTGGAGTGTACTGGGGTCTTCCTCTGGGGCCAACGTCCTGACTTTC. It is translated as CAWSVLGSSSGANVLTF.

This clonotype appeared a few times. The chain employs TRBV18 and TRBJ2-7; TRBD1 agrees at 8 bases. V shed 3 bases and J 1 base; nucleotides not matched to a gene: 2. There are 14 residues in the CDR3. In germline, CDR1 is KGHSH, CDR2 LQKENI. CDR3 loop: CASSPTGESYEQYV. The CDR3 bases are TGTGCCAGCTCACCGACAGGGGAGTCCTACGAGCAGTACGTC.

This clonotype was detected a few times. The rearrangement uses TRBV5-5 and TRBJ2-5; 11 bases match TRBD2. There are 15 residues in the CDR3. Trimming cost V 5 bases and J 6 bases; bases outside gene matches: 9. Looked up from germline, CDR1 is SGHKS and CDR2 is YYEKEE (reference sequence). DNA of the CDR3: TGTGCCAGCAGTGCCGGTACTAGCGGGAGTCAGACCCAGTACTTC. Translating gives CASSAGTSGSQTQYF.

This clonotype was seen a handful of times. The chain uses TRBV29-1 and TRBJ2-1, with 9 bases fitting TRBD2. The ends lost 8 bases at V and 5 bases at J; junction bases unmatched: 7. Germline CDR1 and CDR2: SQVTM and ANQGSEA. The CDR3 covers 13 residues. CDR3 sequence reads: CSPIAGVNNEQFF. Here the CDR3 DNA reads TGCAGCCCTATAGCGGGAGTCAACAATGAGCAGTTCTTC.

This clonotype has only a few counts. The gene calls are TRBV7-8 and TRBJ2-5; D unresolved. V shed 2 bases and J shed 1 base, with 5 bases lying between them. The germline CDR1 and CDR2 sequences are SGHVS and FQNEAQ. There are 13 residues in the CDR3. The CDR3 coding sequence is TGTGCCAGCAGCTTAAGTATCCAAGAGACCCAGTACTTC. Translated, it gives CASSLSIQETQYF.

The rearrangement joins TRBV7-2 to TRBJ2-5; TRBD1 agrees at 7 bases. This CDR3 is built from 15 residues. Germline CDR1 is SGHTA and CDR2 is FQGNSA. V shed 5 bases, J shed 4 bases, and the junction held 10 bases outside the gene matches. CDR3 nucleotides: TGTGCCAGCAGCCACACCCAAGGGGGCAGAGAGACCCAGTACTTC. Protein: CASSHTQGGRETQYF.

The chain has TRBV28 and TRBJ2-7; a weak D match, TRBD1 (5 bases). Deletions cut 1 base from V and 3 bases from J, with 10 bases between. The CDR3 loop spans 14 amino acids. Per the germline V gene, CDR1 is MDHEN and CDR2 is SYDVKM. The CDR3 DNA is TGTGCCAGCAGTTTATCCGACAGACTCTACGAGCAGTACTTC. It codes for CASSLSDRLYEQYF.

This chain joins TRBV5-1 and TRBJ2-7; TRBD1 aligns across 9 bases. This CDR3 has 13 residues. The V gene end was trimmed by 5 bases and the J gene end by 3 bases; junction bases not matched to a gene: 3. Germline CDR1 and CDR2: SGHRS and YFSETQ. CDR3 nucleotides: TGCGCCAGCAGAGGGGGACAGGGCTACGAGCAGTACTTC. The encoded protein is CASRGGQGYEQYF.

The chain couples TRBV11-2 to TRBJ2-4; 7 nucleotides agree with TRBD2. V was clipped by 5 bases and J by 8 bases; unmatched bases: 18. CDR1 and CDR2 from the germline V gene are SGHAT and FQNNGV. CDR3 length: 17 residues. This CDR3 is CASSHLSGEGLRDIQYF. The CDR3, as DNA: TGTGCCAGCAGCCACCTGTCCGGGGAGGGCCTGAGGGACATTCAGTACTTC.

The chain is built from TRBV6-2 or TRBV6-3 and TRBJ2-7; the match to TRBD1 covers 8 bases. CDR1 is MNHEY, CDR2 SVGEGT, per germline. This CDR3 has 13 amino acids. After removal of 6 bases from V and 4 bases from J, the junction contained 5 bases not matched to a gene. The DNA for the CDR3 is TGTGCCAGCAGGGGACAGGCTTTTTACGAGCAGTACGTC. Its protein is CASRGQAFYEQYV.

The gene calls are TRBV27 and TRBJ2-3, with unresolved D. Germline V CDR1 and CDR2: MNHEY, SMNVEV (reference sequence). The CDR3 extends over 14 amino acids. Trimming took off 3 bases at V and 6 bases at J, with 13 bases between the two ends. CDR3 in amino acids: CASSLSGLVDTQYF. CDR3 sequence (DNA): TGTGCCAGCAGTTTGTCAGGCCTGGTGGATACGCAGTATTTT.

This clonotype was seen just once. CDR3 protein: CASSVGGTYSYEQYF. Here the CDR3 DNA reads TGTGCCAGCAGCGTAGGTGGGACCTACTCCTACGAGCAGTACTTC. The rearrangement links TRBV9 to TRBJ2-7; D possibly uses TRBD1 or TRBD2 (5 bases each). Germline V gene data show CDR1 as SGDLS and CDR2 as YYNGEE. The CDR3 runs 15 residues. The ends were cut back, 0 bases at V and 0 bases at J, with 10 bases in the middle.

As DNA, the CDR3 is TGCGCCAGCAGCCAAGGGTTTAGGGAAGGCTACACCTTC. This sequence encodes CASSQGFREGYTF. The gene calls are TRBV4-3 and TRBJ1-2; no reliable D call. This CDR3 is built from 13 residues. Trimming cost V 1 base and J 8 bases, with 11 bases left between them. The germline CDR1 and CDR2 sequences are LGHNA and YSLEER.

This clonotype was found once. The chain combines TRBV5-6 with TRBJ1-1; a weak D match, TRBD1 (5 bases). Trimming took 6 bases from V and 1 from J, leaving 10 bases between them. The CDR3 has 13 amino acids. CDR1 is SGHDT, CDR2 YYEEEE, per germline. The CDR3 loop reads CASNYRRNTEAFF. For the CDR3, the DNA is TGTGCCAGCAACTACAGGAGGAACACTGAAGCTTTCTTT.